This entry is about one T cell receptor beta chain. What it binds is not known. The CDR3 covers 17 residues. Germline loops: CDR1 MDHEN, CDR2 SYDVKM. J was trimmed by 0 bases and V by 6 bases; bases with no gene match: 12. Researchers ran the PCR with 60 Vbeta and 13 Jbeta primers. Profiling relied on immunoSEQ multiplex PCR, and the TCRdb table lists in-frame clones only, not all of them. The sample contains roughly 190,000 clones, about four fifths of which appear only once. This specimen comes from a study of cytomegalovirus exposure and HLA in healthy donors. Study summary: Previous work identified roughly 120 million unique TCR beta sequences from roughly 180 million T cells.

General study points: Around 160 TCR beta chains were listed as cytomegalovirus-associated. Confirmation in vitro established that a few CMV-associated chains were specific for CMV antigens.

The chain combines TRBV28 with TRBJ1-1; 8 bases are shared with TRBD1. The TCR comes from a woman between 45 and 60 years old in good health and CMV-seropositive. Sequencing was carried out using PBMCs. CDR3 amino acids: CASSSRQGFVLNTEAFF. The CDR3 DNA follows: TGTGCCAGCAGCTCTCGACAGGGGTTTGTCCTGAACACTGAAGCTTTCTTT.